Below are 24 T cell receptor beta chains sequenced from a single sample in a study of blood T cell repertoires in COVID-19. Data came from immunoSEQ multiplex PCR; TCRdb stores just in-frame clones and leaves some out. This sample has 11,000 to 15,000 clones, with over 70% found just once. Sequencing was done on a sample of peripheral blood. The receptors were sampled from a human donor in a cohort sampled during active COVID-19.

This chain connects TRBV15 to TRBJ1-5; D is unclear. The germline gives CDR1 LNHNV, CDR2 YYDKDF (reference sequence). V was trimmed by 4 bases and J by 7 bases, leaving 8 bases between them. This CDR3 region has 12 residues. The CDR3 DNA reads as TGTGCCACCAGCACTATTTCCCAGCCCCAGCATTTT. Translating gives CATSTISQPQHF.

The rearrangement links TRBV7-2 to TRBJ2-1; D possibly corresponds to TRBD2 (6 bases). CDR1 SGHTA and CDR2 FQGNSA come from the germline V gene. V was trimmed by 5 bases and J by 3 bases, leaving 8 bases between them. The CDR3 has 13 amino acids. The CDR3 DNA reads as TGTGCCAGCAGCGCGGGACTCTACAATGAGCAGTTCTTC. It specifies CASSAGLYNEQFF.

V is TRBV29-1 and J is TRBJ1-1, with a possible D match to TRBD1 (6 bases). V was cut by 4 bases and J by 11 bases, with 11 bases left in between. Per the germline V gene, CDR1 is SQVTM and CDR2 is ANQGSEA. The CDR3 sequence is 10 residues long. The CDR3 nucleotides are TGCAGCGTTGTCAGGGGTACGGCTTTCTTT. Translation gives CSVVRGTAFF. Full variable domain (outside the CDR3, taken from reference TRBV29-1 and TRBJ1-1): SAVISQKPSRDICQRGTSLTIQCQVDSQVTMMFWYRQQPGQSLTLIATANQGSEATYESGFVIDKFPISRPNLTFSTLTVSNMSPEDSSIYLCSVVRGTAFFGQGTRLTVV.

This clone has just one count. J is TRBJ2-7 and V is TRBV28, with TRBD2 identical over 9 bases. The CDR3 length is 15 residues. Unmatched junction bases numbered 6, after V lost 3 bases and J lost 3 bases. Looked up from germline, CDR1 is MDHEN and CDR2 is SYDVKM. CDR3 nucleotides: TGTGCCAGCAGTTTGTCGGCGGGAGGGTACTACGAGCAGTACTTC. Its protein product is CASSLSAGGYYEQYF.

This clone is classed as medium-sized. V gene TRBV27 combines with J gene TRBJ2-3; 7 positions match TRBD2. Unmatched junction bases numbered 6, after V lost 4 bases and J lost 2 bases. The CDR3 runs to 15 residues. Germline lookup yields CDR1 MNHEY and CDR2 SMNVEV (reference sequence). CDR3: CASSSRLADTDTQYF. CDR3 nucleotide sequence: TGTGCCAGCAGTTCCAGGCTAGCGGACACAGATACGCAGTATTTT.

The chain combines TRBV11-2 with TRBJ1-2; D is unclear. The CDR3 runs to 15 residues. V lost 5 bases and J 0 bases, leaving 13 bases between the germline ends. Germline lookup yields CDR1 SGHAT and CDR2 FQNNGV. The CDR3 nucleotides are TGTGCCAGCAGCCCGGGAAGGGCGGCTAACTATGGCTACACCTTC. It specifies CASSPGRAANYGYTF.

The rearrangement links TRBV6-5 to TRBJ2-5; the D gene is possibly TRBD2 (7 bases). Deletions cut 6 bases from V and 5 bases from J, with 10 bases between. This CDR3 has 12 residues. The V gene's germline CDR1 is MNHEY and CDR2 SVGAGI. CDR3 nucleotides: TGTGCCAGCAGCGGGGGGCGGGAGACCCAGTACTTC. It specifies CASSGGRETQYF.

This rearrangement joins TRBV12-3 or TRBV12-4 to TRBJ2-7; D uncertain. Trimming removed 4 bases from V and 5 bases from J, with 12 bases in between. The CDR3 covers 13 residues. The CDR3, as DNA: TGTGCCAGCAGTTCACGAGGTTCCGACGAGCAGTACTTC. As protein: CASSSRGSDEQYF.

This clone was observed once. The chain couples TRBV5-5 to TRBJ1-1, with TRBD1 matching over 8 bases. V dropped 2 bases and J dropped 3; count of bases not matched to a gene: 18. Germline CDR1 is SGHKS and CDR2 is YYEKEE (reference sequence). This CDR3 is 19 amino acids long. The CDR3 sequence is CASSFPRRQGRSEHTEAFF. CDR3 DNA sequence: TGTGCCAGCAGCTTCCCCCGTAGACAGGGGAGGTCGGAGCACACTGAAGCTTTCTTT.

For this clone: Other DNA sequences in this specimen translate into the identical CDR3. V usage is TRBV6-5 and J usage is TRBJ2-7, with 14 bases that match TRBD2. The V segment lost 4 bases and the J segment 3 bases; nucleotides outside the gene matches: 2. The CDR3 spans 15 residues. CDR1 and CDR2 from the germline V gene are MNHEY and SVGAGI. DNA for the CDR3: TGTGCCAGCAGTTGGGGGACTAGCGGGAGCTACGAGCAGTACTTC. Protein product: CASSWGTSGSYEQYF.

This chain joins TRBV3-1 (or the pseudogene TRBV3-2) and TRBJ1-2; D remains unclear. The length of the CDR3 is 16 residues. CDR1 and CDR2 (germline): LGHDT, YNNKEL (reference sequence). Trimming stripped 3 bases from V and 8 bases from J, with 22 bases between. The CDR3 region is CASSHHTRAPSRGYTF. The DNA for the CDR3 is TGTGCCAGCAGCCACCACACGAGGGCCCCCTCTAGGGGCTACACCTTC.

The chain is built from TRBV4-3 and TRBJ2-7, with 8 bases matching TRBD1. Germline V gene lookup returns CDR1 LGHNA and CDR2 YSLEER. Unmatched junction bases numbered 4, after V lost 3 bases and J lost 0 bases. The CDR3 is 15 residues long. The CDR3 bases are TGCGCCAGCAGCCAGACGACAGGGGACTCCTACGAGCAGTACTTC. Its protein product is CASSQTTGDSYEQYF.

The rearrangement links TRBV24-1 to TRBJ2-3; tentatively, D is TRBD1 (6 bases). The CDR3 contains 15 residues. Looked up from germline, CDR1 is KGHDR and CDR2 is SFDVKD. V was cut by 0 bases and J by 4 bases, with 10 bases left in between. CDR3 region: CATSDLNRDADTQYF. As DNA, the CDR3 is TGTGCCACCAGTGATTTGAACAGGGACGCAGATACGCAGTATTTT.

This clone was observed once. The chain joins TRBV4-3 to TRBJ2-3, with a tentative D call TRBD1 (6 bases). Per the germline V gene, CDR1 is LGHNA and CDR2 is YSLEER. V gave up 1 base and J gave up 6 bases, with 8 bases separating them. The CDR3 sequence is 13 residues long. CDR3 amino acids: CASSQVQGDTQYF. In nucleotides, the CDR3 is TGCGCCAGCAGCCAAGTTCAGGGGGATACGCAGTATTTT.

The J gene is TRBJ2-1, the V gene TRBV4-3, with 12 bases identical to TRBD2. The CDR3 is 16 amino acids. The germline gives CDR1 LGHNA, CDR2 YSLEER. V shed 4 bases, J shed 4 bases, and the junction held 5 bases outside the gene matches. The DNA for the CDR3 is TGCGCCAGCAGCCGTTGGACTAGCGGGACTTACAATGAGCAGTTCTTC. Its protein product is CASSRWTSGTYNEQFF.

The table lists this clone with a few counts. The chain links TRBV19 to TRBJ2-1, with 7 bases identical to TRBD2. V trimming: 1 base; J trimming: 1 base; junction bases outside the gene matches: 13. From germline, CDR1 is LNHDA and CDR2 SQIVND (reference sequence). The CDR3 contains 19 residues. In DNA, the CDR3 is TGTGCCAGTAGTATAGTAGGCGGGGGAATGGGGGGTTCCTACAATGAGCAGTTCTTC. This translates into CASSIVGGGMGGSYNEQFF.

This clone has more than one count but fewer than ten. The chain uses TRBV4-3 and TRBJ2-5, with TRBD2 matching 9 bases. Germline-derived CDR1 and CDR2 are LGHNA and YSLEER. V gave up 1 base and J gave up 1 base; unmatched junction bases: 4. CDR3 length: 16 amino acids. CDR3: CASSQVLAGLQETQYF. The CDR3 bases are TGCGCCAGCAGCCAAGTACTAGCGGGCCTCCAAGAGACCCAGTACTTC.

The CDR3 DNA sequence: TGTGCCAGCAGCACCGGACTTTTCAATCAGCCCCAGCATTTT. As protein: CASSTGLFNQPQHF. The chain links TRBV7-2 to TRBJ1-5, with D uncertain. The CDR3 consists of 14 residues. CDR1 is SGHTA, CDR2 FQGNSA, per germline. Trimming took 5 bases from V and 3 from J, leaving 11 bases between them.

This chain uses TRBV5-4 with TRBJ1-3; D not certain. This CDR3 is 16 amino acids long. V lost 2 bases, J lost 0 bases, and 12 bases lay in between. Germline V gene lookup returns CDR1 SGHNT and CDR2 YYREEE (reference sequence). This CDR3 reads CASSLETESSGNTIYF. The CDR3 DNA is TGTGCCAGCAGCTTAGAAACGGAGAGCTCTGGAAACACCATATATTTT.

This rearrangement joins TRBV18 to TRBJ2-5, with D maybe TRBD1 (5 bases). V dropped 3 bases and J dropped 2 bases, with 16 bases sitting between them. This CDR3 is 16 amino acids long. Germline-derived CDR1 and CDR2 are KGHSH and LQKENI. Written as DNA, the CDR3 is TGTGCCAGCTCACCTCGACGCGGCGACAGTCAAGAGACCCAGTACTTC. As protein: CASSPRRGDSQETQYF.

V gene TRBV5-5 combines with J gene TRBJ1-2, with 7 positions matching TRBD1. The J segment lost 0 bases and the V segment lost 2 bases, leaving 4 bases of the junction unmatched. The CDR3 runs 15 residues. Looked up from germline, CDR1 is SGHKS and CDR2 is YYEKEE (reference sequence). The CDR3 reads CASSFTGAANYGYTF. The DNA of the CDR3 is TGTGCCAGCAGCTTCACAGGGGCCGCTAACTATGGCTACACCTTC.

The V and J genes are TRBV5-1 and TRBJ2-3; TRBD2 might be the D (6 bases). There are 15 residues in the CDR3. V lost 4 bases to trimming and J lost 0 bases, with 12 bases between them. CDR1 and CDR2 from the germline V gene are SGHRS and YFSETQ. CDR3 bases: TGCGCCAGCAGCGAGGGAGGACAAAGCACAGATACGCAGTATTTT. This sequence encodes CASSEGGQSTDTQYF.

The chain employs TRBV11-2 and TRBJ2-7, with D possibly TRBD2 on 5 matching bases. The CDR3 contains 14 residues. V was clipped by 5 bases and J by 5 bases, with 16 bases between them. Germline loops: CDR1 SGHAT, CDR2 FQNNGV. CDR3 residues: CASSPLRGINEQYF. As DNA, the CDR3 is TGTGCCAGCAGCCCCCTGAGAGGGATCAACGAGCAGTACTTC.

This chain joins TRBV7-9 and TRBJ1-1; D uncertain. CDR3 length equals 15 residues. The V end was cut by 4 bases, the J end by 1 base, with 13 bases between. Germline lookup yields CDR1 SEHNR and CDR2 FQNEAQ (reference sequence). The CDR3 spells CASSWIISGNTEAFF. CDR3 nucleotides: TGTGCCAGCAGCTGGATCATCTCAGGGAACACTGAAGCTTTCTTT.